A selection of T cell receptor beta chains follows, all from one sample in a study of T cell responses to AZD1222 COVID-19 vaccine. Clones were read by immunoSEQ multiplex PCR, and TCRdb kept only the in-frame ones, dropping some. The sample contains 150,000 to 200,000 clones, around 90% of which appear only once. This sample comprised peripheral blood, obtained 28 days after the second dose of the MenACWY control vaccine. These receptors came from an adult who received the MenACWY meningococcal vaccine as a control. Both conserved end residues are part of each CDR3. D genes are given only for firm matches. Size tells how often a clone was seen (once, few, many) or the class of an expanded clone, and some rows leave it out.

cdr3_aa,cdr3_nt,d_call,v_call,cdr3_length,clone_size,j_call
CAISVGGAAYNEQFF,TGTGCCATCAGTGTGGGGGGGGCGGCCTACAATGAGCAGTTCTTC,.,TRBV10-3,15,.,TRBJ2-1
CASAPLAGDSDTQYF,TGTGCCAGTGCACCCCTAGCGGGAGATTCGGATACGCAGTATTTT,TRBD2,TRBV19,15,once,TRBJ2-3
CAISEYRGRVNTEAFF,TGTGCCATCAGTGAGTATCGTGGGCGGGTGAACACTGAAGCTTTCTTT,.,TRBV10-3,16,.,TRBJ1-1
CASSAGSGQANQPQHF,TGTGCCAGCAGCGCAGGATCCGGACAGGCAAATCAGCCCCAGCATTTT,TRBD1,TRBV9,16,.,TRBJ1-5
CASSLGYSNQPQHF,TGCGCCAGCAGCTTAGGGTACAGCAATCAGCCCCAGCATTTT,.,TRBV5-1,14,few,TRBJ1-5
CSASSSEETQYF,TGCAGTGCTAGTTCTAGCGAAGAGACCCAGTACTTC,.,TRBV20-1,12,.,TRBJ2-5
CASSLAGQNQPQHF,TGCGCCAGCAGCTTGGCCGGTCAAAATCAGCCCCAGCATTTT,.,TRBV5-1,14,.,TRBJ1-5
CASSYTGVGGELFF,TGTGCCAGTAGTTATACTGGGGTGGGCGGGGAGCTGTTTTTT,.,TRBV19,14,.,TRBJ2-2
CASSVGQGINYGYTF,TGTGCCAGCAGCGTGGGACAGGGGATTAACTATGGCTACACCTTC,TRBD1,TRBV9,15,few,TRBJ1-2
CASSPVNRGQETQYF,TGCGCCAGCAGCCCAGTAAACAGGGGGCAAGAGACCCAGTACTTC,TRBD1,TRBV4-3,15,.,TRBJ2-5
CASSFFFDRGGTGELFF,TGTGCCAGCAGCTTCTTTTTTGACAGGGGGGGTACCGGGGAGCTGTTTTTT,TRBD1,TRBV11-3,17,.,TRBJ2-2
CASSLEWSTQYF,TGTGCCAGCAGTTTAGAGTGGAGTACGCAGTATTTT,.,TRBV28,12,.,TRBJ2-3
CASSLNRVTGELFF,TGTGCCAGCAGTTTAAACAGGGTTACCGGGGAGCTGTTTTTT,.,TRBV27,14,few,TRBJ2-2
CASRVGEKLFF,TGTGCCTCCAGGGTGGGCGAAAAACTGTTTTTT,.,TRBV6-5,11,few,TRBJ1-4
CASSFDRDTEAFF,TGTGCCAGCAGCTTCGACAGGGACACTGAAGCTTTCTTT,TRBD1,TRBV7-2,13,.,TRBJ1-1
CASSLRGNTGELFF,TGTGCCAGTAGTTTGCGGGGAAACACCGGGGAGCTGTTTTTT,.,TRBV19,14,.,TRBJ2-2
CATSGLAGETQYF,TGTGCCACCTCCGGACTAGCGGGAGAGACCCAGTACTTC,TRBD2,TRBV19,13,once,TRBJ2-5
CASSIWRQGTNYGYTF,TGTGCCAGTAGTATCTGGCGACAGGGGACAAACTATGGCTACACCTTC,TRBD1,TRBV19,16,.,TRBJ1-2
CASSFLSGGRATDTQYF,TGTGCCAGCAGTTTTTTGTCAGGTGGGAGGGCCACAGATACGCAGTATTTT,TRBD2,TRBV28,17,.,TRBJ2-3
CASSPWDRGRTGELFF,TGTGCCAGTAGTCCCTGGGACAGGGGGCGCACCGGGGAGCTGTTTTTT,TRBD1,TRBV19,16,few,TRBJ2-2
CASRHSGYGYTF,TGTGCCAGTAGGCATAGTGGCTATGGCTACACCTTC,.,TRBV19,12,.,TRBJ1-2
CASSEGAGAVYNEQFF,TGTGCCAGCAGTGAAGGAGCGGGAGCTGTCTACAATGAGCAGTTCTTC,TRBD2,TRBV6-1,16,.,TRBJ2-1
CASSPLTGGGYTF,TGCGCCAGCAGCCCATTGACAGGGGGAGGCTACACCTTC,TRBD1,TRBV5-1,13,.,TRBJ1-2
CAWSYGYPGNTIYF,TGTGCCTGGAGTTACGGGTATCCAGGAAACACCATATATTTT,.,TRBV30,14,once,TRBJ1-3
CASSLSSYEQYF,TGTGCCAGCAGTTTATCCTCCTACGAGCAGTACTTC,.,TRBV28,12,.,TRBJ2-7
CASSPRGIYEQYF,TGTGCCAGCAGCCCAAGAGGGATCTACGAGCAGTACTTC,.,TRBV11-1,13,.,TRBJ2-7
CASSSPDRGTEAFF,TGTGCCAGCAGTTCCCCGGACAGGGGTACTGAAGCTTTCTTT,TRBD1,TRBV7-8,14,.,TRBJ1-1
CATSRDRTEAFF,TGTGCCACCAGCAGAGATAGAACTGAAGCTTTCTTT,.,TRBV15,12,.,TRBJ1-1
CAGSESGGRQPQHF,TGTGCCGGCAGTGAATCAGGGGGTAGGCAGCCCCAGCATTTT,TRBD1,TRBV25-1,14,.,TRBJ1-5
CASSELRAGGSEQFF,TGTGCCAGCAGTGAATTACGAGCGGGAGGGAGTGAGCAGTTCTTC,TRBD2,TRBV2,15,.,TRBJ2-1
CAWSERGETQYF,TGTGCCTGGAGTGAACGGGGGGAGACCCAGTACTTC,.,TRBV30,12,.,TRBJ2-5
CASSLGQGNEQFF,TGCGCCAGCAGCCTGGGACAGGGCAATGAGCAGTTCTTC,TRBD1,TRBV5-1,13,.,TRBJ2-1
CASSLSGTNTEAFF,TGTGCCAGCAGTTTATCAGGGACGAACACTGAAGCTTTCTTT,.,TRBV28,14,.,TRBJ1-1
CASSLHGTANSPLHF,TGTGCCAGCAGCTTACACGGGACGGCTAATTCACCCCTCCACTTT,.,TRBV11-2,15,.,TRBJ1-6
CASSIRGEKLFF,TGTGCCAGTAGTATAAGGGGGGAAAAACTGTTTTTT,.,TRBV19,12,once,TRBJ1-4
CASSLGVEHGYTF,TGCGCCAGCAGCTTGGGTGTCGAGCATGGCTACACCTTC,.,TRBV5-1,13,.,TRBJ1-2
CASSLAGGGGGTEAFF,TGTGCCAGCAGCTTAGCGGGGGGCGGGGGGGGCACTGAAGCTTTCTTT,.,TRBV7-2,16,.,TRBJ1-1
CASSYSRLVEQYF,TGTGCCAGCAGTTACTCGAGATTGGTCGAGCAGTACTTC,.,TRBV6-2/TRBV6-3,13,.,TRBJ2-7
CAIETGDRGFGQPQHF,TGTGCCATCGAAACCGGGGACAGGGGTTTCGGTCAGCCCCAGCATTTT,TRBD1,TRBV28,16,.,TRBJ1-5
CSGAVGARGTEAFF,TGCAGCGGCGCAGTAGGGGCCCGGGGCACTGAAGCTTTCTTT,.,TRBV29-1,14,.,TRBJ1-1
CASNPLGQRSSEQYF,TGTGCCAGCAACCCTCTGGGGCAAAGGTCCTCCGAGCAGTACTTC,.,TRBV27,15,.,TRBJ2-7
CASSLVSGAVTDTQYF,TGTGCCAGCAGCTTAGTGTCGGGAGCCGTCACAGATACGCAGTATTTT,.,TRBV7-8,16,.,TRBJ2-3
CASIKDSGVGQPQHF,TGTGCCAGCATCAAAGATTCAGGGGTGGGTCAGCCCCAGCATTTT,.,TRBV6-5,15,once,TRBJ1-5
CATSRRPLSRPKDIEQYF,TGTGCCACCAGCAGACGCCCCCTCTCTCGACCGAAAGATATCGAGCAGTACTTC,.,TRBV15,18,.,TRBJ2-7
CASSLTREGEQYF,TGTGCCAGCAGCTTAACCCGGGAGGGCGAGCAGTACTTC,TRBD2,TRBV7-3,13,.,TRBJ2-7
CASWAGQGASGYTF,TGTGCCAGCTGGGCGGGACAGGGGGCGAGTGGCTACACCTTC,TRBD1,TRBV2,14,few,TRBJ1-2
CASTTGATTGELFF,TGTGCCAGCACCACGGGGGCTACCACCGGGGAGCTGTTTTTT,.,TRBV28,14,.,TRBJ2-2
CASSLGGTGGGNTIYF,TGTGCCAGCAGCTTAGGTGGGACAGGGGGAGGAAACACCATATATTTT,TRBD1,TRBV7-2,16,once,TRBJ1-3
CASSRSGQNNNEQFF,TGCGCCAGCAGCCGTAGCGGGCAGAACAACAATGAGCAGTTCTTC,TRBD2,TRBV5-1,15,.,TRBJ2-1
CASSVGSSYNEQFF,TGTGCCAGCAGCGTTGGGAGCTCCTACAATGAGCAGTTCTTC,.,TRBV9,14,.,TRBJ2-1
CASSPEPGTGGLWGYTF,TGTGCCAGCAGCCCCGAGCCCGGGACAGGGGGGCTTTGGGGCTACACCTTC,TRBD1,TRBV7-3,17,.,TRBJ1-2
CASLPDRASGNEQFF,TGTGCCAGCCTCCCGGACAGGGCGTCGGGCAATGAGCAGTTCTTC,TRBD1,TRBV11-3,15,few,TRBJ2-1
CASSPGSGQPQHF,TGTGCCAGCTCACCGGGAAGTGGGCAGCCCCAGCATTTT,.,TRBV18,13,once,TRBJ1-5
CASSIGQGNNEQFF,TGTGCCAGTAGTATTGGGCAGGGAAACAATGAGCAGTTCTTC,.,TRBV19,14,.,TRBJ2-1
CASSVDRTRDTQYF,TGTGCCAGCAGCGTAGACAGGACTAGGGATACGCAGTATTTT,TRBD2,TRBV9,14,.,TRBJ2-3
CASSRRPGLAGNNEQFF,TGTGCCAGCAGCCGCCGCCCGGGACTAGCGGGCAACAATGAGCAGTTCTTC,TRBD2,TRBV7-2,17,.,TRBJ2-1
CASSRTVTNNEQFF,TGTGCCAGCAGCCGGACAGTCACCAACAATGAGCAGTTCTTC,.,TRBV5-6,14,.,TRBJ2-1